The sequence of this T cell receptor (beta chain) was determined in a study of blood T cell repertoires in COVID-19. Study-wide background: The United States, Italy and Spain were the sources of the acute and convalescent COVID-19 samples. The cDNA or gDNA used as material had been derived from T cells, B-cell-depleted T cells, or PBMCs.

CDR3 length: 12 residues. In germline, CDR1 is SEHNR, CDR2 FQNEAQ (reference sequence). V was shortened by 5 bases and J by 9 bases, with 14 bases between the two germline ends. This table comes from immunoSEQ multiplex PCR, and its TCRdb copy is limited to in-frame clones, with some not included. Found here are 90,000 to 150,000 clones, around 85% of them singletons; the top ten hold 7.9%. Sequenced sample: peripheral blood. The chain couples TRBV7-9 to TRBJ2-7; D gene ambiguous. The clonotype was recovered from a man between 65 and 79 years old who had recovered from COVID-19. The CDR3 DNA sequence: TGTGCCAGCAGCCCGTCAGAGGCGTTGCAGTACTTC. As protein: CASSPSEALQYF.